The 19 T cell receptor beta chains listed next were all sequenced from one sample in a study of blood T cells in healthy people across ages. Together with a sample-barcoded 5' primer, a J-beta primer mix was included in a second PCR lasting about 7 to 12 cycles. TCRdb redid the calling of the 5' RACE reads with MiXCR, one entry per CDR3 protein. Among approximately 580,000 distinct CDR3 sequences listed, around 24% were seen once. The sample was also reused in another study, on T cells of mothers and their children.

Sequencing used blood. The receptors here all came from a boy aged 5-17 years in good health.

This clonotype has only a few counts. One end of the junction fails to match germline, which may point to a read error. CDR3 sequence: CATTAGTGDSYYGHTF. The CDR3 DNA reads as TGTGCCACCACGGCCGGGACAGGGGATTCCTACTATGGCCACACCTTC. The chain couples TRBV2 to TRBJ1-2, with TRBD1 matching over 10 bases. Germline CDR1 is SNHLY and CDR2 is FYNNEI. The CDR3 has 16 residues.

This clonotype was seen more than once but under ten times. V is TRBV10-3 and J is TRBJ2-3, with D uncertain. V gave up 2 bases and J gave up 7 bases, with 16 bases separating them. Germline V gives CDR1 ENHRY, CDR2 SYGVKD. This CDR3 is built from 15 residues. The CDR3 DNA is TGTGCCATCAGTGAGGGGCGACGGAGCGTGAATACGCAGTATTTT. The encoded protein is CAISEGRRSVNTQYF.

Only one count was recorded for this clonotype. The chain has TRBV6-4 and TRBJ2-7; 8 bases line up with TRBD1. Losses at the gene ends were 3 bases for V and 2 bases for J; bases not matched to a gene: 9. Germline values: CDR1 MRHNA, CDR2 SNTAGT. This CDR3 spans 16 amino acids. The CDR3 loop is CASSEFWTGRPYEQYF. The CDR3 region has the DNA TGTGCCAGCAGTGAGTTCTGGACAGGGCGCCCCTACGAGCAGTACTTC.

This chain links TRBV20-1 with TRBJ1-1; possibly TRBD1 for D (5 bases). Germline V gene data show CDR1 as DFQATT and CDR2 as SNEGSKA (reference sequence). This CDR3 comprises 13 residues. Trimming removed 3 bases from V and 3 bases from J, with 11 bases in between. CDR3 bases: TGCAGTGCTAGGTATCAGGGCGACACTGAAGCTTTCTTT. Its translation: CSARYQGDTEAFF.

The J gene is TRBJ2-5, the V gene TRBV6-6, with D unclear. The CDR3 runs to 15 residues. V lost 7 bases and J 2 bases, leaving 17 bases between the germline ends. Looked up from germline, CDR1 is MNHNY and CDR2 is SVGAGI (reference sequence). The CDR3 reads CASKLDLDGQETQYF. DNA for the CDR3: TGTGCCAGCAAGCTTGATCTGGATGGGCAAGAGACCCAGTACTTC.

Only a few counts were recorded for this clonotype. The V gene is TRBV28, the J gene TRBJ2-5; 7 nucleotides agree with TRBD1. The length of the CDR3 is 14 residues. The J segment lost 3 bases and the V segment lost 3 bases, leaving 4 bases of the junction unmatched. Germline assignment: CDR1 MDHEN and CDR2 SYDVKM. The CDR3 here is CASSFPGTEETQYF. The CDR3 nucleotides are TGTGCCAGCAGTTTTCCCGGGACAGAAGAGACCCAGTACTTC.

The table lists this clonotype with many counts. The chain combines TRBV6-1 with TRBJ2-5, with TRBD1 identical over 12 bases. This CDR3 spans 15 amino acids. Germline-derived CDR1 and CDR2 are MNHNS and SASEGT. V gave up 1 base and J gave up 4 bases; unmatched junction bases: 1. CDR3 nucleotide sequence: TGTGCCAGCAGTGAAGGGGGACAGGGGGCAGAGACCCAGTACTTC. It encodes CASSEGGQGAETQYF.

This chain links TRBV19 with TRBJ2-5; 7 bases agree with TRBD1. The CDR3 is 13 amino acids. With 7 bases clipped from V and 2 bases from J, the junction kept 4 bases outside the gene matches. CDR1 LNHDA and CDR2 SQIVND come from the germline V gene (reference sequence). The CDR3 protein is CASKGRGQETQYF. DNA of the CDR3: TGTGCCAGTAAGGGCAGGGGGCAAGAGACCCAGTACTTC. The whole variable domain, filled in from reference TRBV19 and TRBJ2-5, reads DGGITQSPKYLFRKEGQNVTLSCEQNLNHDAMYWYRQDPGQGLRLIYYSQIVNDFQKGDIAEGYSVSREKKESFPLTVTSAQKNPTAFYLCASKGRGQETQYFGPGTRLLVL.

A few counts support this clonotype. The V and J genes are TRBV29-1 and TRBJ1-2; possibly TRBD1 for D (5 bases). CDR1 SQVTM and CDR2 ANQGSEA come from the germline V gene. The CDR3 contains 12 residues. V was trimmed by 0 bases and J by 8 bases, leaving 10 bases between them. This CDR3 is CSVEDWQGGYTF. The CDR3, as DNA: TGCAGCGTTGAAGATTGGCAGGGAGGCTACACCTTC.

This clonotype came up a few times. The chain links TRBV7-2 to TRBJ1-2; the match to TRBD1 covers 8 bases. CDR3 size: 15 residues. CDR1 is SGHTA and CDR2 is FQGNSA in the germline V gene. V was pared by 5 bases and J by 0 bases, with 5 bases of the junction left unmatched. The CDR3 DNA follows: TGTGCCAGCAGCAACCCGGACAGGGCTAACTATGGCTACACCTTC. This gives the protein CASSNPDRANYGYTF.

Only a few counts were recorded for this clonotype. The CDR3 nucleotides read TGCGCCAGCAGCCAAGTTGACAAGGGGCGAGAGACCCAGTACTTC. The encoded protein is CASSQVDKGRETQYF. V gene TRBV4-1 combines with J gene TRBJ2-5; a possible D gene is TRBD1 (5 bases). The CDR3 is made up of 15 amino acids. Trimming cost V 1 base and J 4 bases, with 13 bases left between them. Germline lookup yields CDR1 MGHRA and CDR2 YSYEKL.

The CDR3 is CASGVGTAYPEQFF. CDR3 nucleotides: TGCGCCAGCGGGGTCGGGACTGCTTACCCTGAGCAGTTCTTC. The V gene is TRBV4-1, the J gene TRBJ2-5; TRBD2 might be the D (6 bases). The J call could be wrong; TRBJ2-1 is a better fit for the DNA end. In germline, CDR1 is MGHRA, CDR2 YSYEKL. CDR3 length: 14 amino acids.

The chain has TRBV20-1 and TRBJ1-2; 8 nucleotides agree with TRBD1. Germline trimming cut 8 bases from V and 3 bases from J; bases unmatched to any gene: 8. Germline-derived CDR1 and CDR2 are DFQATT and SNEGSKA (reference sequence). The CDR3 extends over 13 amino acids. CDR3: CSPRGRPDYGYTF. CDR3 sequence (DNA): TGCAGTCCCAGGGGGCGCCCCGACTATGGCTACACCTTC.

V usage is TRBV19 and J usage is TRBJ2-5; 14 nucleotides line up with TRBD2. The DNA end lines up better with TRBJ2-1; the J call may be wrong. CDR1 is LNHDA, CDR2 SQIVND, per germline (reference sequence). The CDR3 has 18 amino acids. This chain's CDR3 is CASSIVTSGRGARNEQFF. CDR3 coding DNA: TGTGCCAGTAGTATTGTGACTAGCGGGAGGGGGGCGCGCAATGAGCAGTTCTTC.

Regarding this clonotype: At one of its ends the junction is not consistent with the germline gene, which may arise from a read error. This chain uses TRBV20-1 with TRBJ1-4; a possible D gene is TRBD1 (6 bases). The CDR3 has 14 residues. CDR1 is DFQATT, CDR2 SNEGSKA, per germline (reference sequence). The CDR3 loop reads CSARGIGQNEKLFF. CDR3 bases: TGCAGTGCTAGAGGAATCGGACAGAATGAAAAACTGTTTTTC.

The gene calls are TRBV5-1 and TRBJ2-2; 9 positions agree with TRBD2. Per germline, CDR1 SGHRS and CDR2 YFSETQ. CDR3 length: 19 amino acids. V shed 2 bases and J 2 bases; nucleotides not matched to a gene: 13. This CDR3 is CASSFFSSGISSNTGELFF. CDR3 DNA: TGCGCCAGCAGCTTCTTTTCTAGCGGGATTTCGTCTAACACCGGGGAGCTGTTTTTT. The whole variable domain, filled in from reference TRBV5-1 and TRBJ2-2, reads KAGVTQTPRYLIKTRGQQVTLSCSPISGHRSVSWYQQTPGQGLQFLFEYFSETQRNKGNFPGRFSGRQFSNSRSEMNVSTLELGDSALYLCASSFFSSGISSNTGELFFGEGSRLTVL.

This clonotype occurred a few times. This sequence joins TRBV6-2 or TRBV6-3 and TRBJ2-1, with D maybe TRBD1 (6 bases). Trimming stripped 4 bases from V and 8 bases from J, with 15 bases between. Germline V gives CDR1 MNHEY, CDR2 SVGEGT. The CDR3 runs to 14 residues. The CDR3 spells CASSSGQIFDEQFF. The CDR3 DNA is TGTGCCAGCAGTTCTGGACAGATATTCGATGAGCAGTTCTTC.

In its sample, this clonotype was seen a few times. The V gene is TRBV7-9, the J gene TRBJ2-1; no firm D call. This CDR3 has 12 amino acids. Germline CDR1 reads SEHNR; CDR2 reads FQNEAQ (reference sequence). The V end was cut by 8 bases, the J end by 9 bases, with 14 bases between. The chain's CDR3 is CASDPGAAEQFF. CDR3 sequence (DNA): TGTGCCAGCGATCCCGGTGCGGCTGAGCAGTTCTTC.

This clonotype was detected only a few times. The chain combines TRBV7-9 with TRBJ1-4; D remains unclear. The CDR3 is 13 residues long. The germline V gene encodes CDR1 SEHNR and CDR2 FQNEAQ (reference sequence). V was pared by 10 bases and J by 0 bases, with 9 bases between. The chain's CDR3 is CATDTATNEKLFF. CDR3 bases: TGTGCCACCGATACTGCAACTAATGAAAAACTGTTTTTT.